This T cell receptor beta chain was identified in a study of long-term antiretroviral therapy in people with HIV. Study context: Collection of the earliest samples took place about a decade ahead of the 2015 immediate-ART recommendation. Study-wide points: In samples taken after ART, diversity increased but remained below transplant donor control levels.

Germline V gene sequence: CDR1 LGHNA, CDR2 YNFKEQ. The J segment lost 5 bases and the V segment lost 7 bases, leaving 3 bases of the junction unmatched. This CDR3 is 14 amino acids long. With regard to this clone: Antigen specificity is unknown.

Runs used v3.0 of the immunoSEQ assay and were done at survey level. Clones were sequenced by immunoSEQ multiplex PCR, and TCRdb holds only the in-frame ones, with some missing. The table records around 25,000 clones, around nine tenths of them present only once. The origin of this receptor is a man aged 25 to 40 with HIV. The sequenced sample was unsorted PBMCs, obtained around 4.5 years after starting antiretroviral therapy. This chain joins TRBV4-2 and TRBJ1-6; 9 positions agree with TRBD1. DNA of the CDR3: TGTGCCAGCACCGGACAGGGGAATAATTCACCCCTCCACTTT. It is translated as CASTGQGNNSPLHF.